This TCR beta chain was identified in a study of shared clonotypes between healthy human individuals. This table comes from immunoSEQ multiplex PCR, and its TCRdb copy is limited to in-frame clones, with some not included. Of about 710,000 clones in the sample, 55% to 75% were seen once. A CD45RA+ naive subset and a CD45RA-negative memory subset were split from CD4+ cells. Study results and limitations: A handful of donors showed sharing of 4.5% to 5% of naive CD4 clonotypes. The rarefaction results pointed to incomplete sorted-subset sequencing despite large depth.

Trimming took 3 bases from V and 5 from J; bases not matched to a gene: 3. CDR1 and CDR2 from the germline V gene are KGHSH and LQKENI. The CDR3 is 14 amino acids. Notes on this clone: Its target is not known.

The TCR sequence derives from a woman aged 30 to 39 in good health. The rearrangement joins TRBV18 to TRBJ2-5; 10 bases fit TRBD2. Sequenced: memory CD4+ T cells sorted from blood. The subset: CD45RA-negative fraction. The CDR3 loop reads CASSPGLALETQYF. CDR3 DNA sequence: TGTGCCAGCTCACCGGGACTAGCGCTGGAGACCCAGTACTTC.